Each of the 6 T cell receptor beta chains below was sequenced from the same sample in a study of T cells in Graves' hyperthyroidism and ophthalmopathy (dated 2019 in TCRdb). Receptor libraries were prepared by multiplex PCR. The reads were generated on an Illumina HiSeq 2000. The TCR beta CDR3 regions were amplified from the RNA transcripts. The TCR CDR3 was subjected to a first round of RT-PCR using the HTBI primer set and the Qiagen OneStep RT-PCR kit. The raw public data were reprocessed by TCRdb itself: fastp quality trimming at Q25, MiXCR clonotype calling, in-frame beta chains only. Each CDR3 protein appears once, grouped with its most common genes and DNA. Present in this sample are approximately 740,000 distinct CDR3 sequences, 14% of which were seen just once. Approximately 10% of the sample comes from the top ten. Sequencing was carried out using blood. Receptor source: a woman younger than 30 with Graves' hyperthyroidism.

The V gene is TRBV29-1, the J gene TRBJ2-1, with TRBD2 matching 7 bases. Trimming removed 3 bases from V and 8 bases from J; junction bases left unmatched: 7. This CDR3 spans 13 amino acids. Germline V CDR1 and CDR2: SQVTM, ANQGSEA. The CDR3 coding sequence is TGCAGCGTTGAGGGAGGGACCCCGGATGAGCAGTTCTTC. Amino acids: CSVEGGTPDEQFF.

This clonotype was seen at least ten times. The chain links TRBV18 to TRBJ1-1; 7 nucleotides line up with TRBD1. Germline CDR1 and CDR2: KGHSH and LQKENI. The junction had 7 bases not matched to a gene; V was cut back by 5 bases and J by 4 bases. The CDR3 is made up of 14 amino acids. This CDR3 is CASSSQGEGTEAFF. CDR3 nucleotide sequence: TGTGCCAGCTCATCGCAGGGGGAGGGCACTGAAGCTTTCTTT.

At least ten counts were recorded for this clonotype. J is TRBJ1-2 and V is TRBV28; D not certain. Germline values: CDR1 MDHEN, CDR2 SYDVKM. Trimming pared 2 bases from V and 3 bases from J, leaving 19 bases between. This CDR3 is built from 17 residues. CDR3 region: CASSLAGGQARYYGYTF. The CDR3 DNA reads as TGTGCCAGCAGTTTAGCAGGCGGCCAGGCACGATACTATGGCTACACCTTC.

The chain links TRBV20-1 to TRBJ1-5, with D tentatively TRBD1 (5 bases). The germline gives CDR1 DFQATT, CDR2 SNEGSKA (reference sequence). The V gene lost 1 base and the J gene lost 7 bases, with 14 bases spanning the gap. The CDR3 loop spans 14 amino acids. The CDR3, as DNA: TGCAGTGCTAGAGTACCTAACGGGGGACAGCCCCAGCATTTT. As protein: CSARVPNGGQPQHF.

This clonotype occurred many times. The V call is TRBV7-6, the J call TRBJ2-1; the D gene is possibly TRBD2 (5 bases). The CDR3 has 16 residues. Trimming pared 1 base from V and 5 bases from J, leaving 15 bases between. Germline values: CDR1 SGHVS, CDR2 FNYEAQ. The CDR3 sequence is CASSLDPQRSNNEQFF. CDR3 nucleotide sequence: TGTGCCAGCAGCTTAGACCCCCAGCGGAGCAACAATGAGCAGTTCTTC.

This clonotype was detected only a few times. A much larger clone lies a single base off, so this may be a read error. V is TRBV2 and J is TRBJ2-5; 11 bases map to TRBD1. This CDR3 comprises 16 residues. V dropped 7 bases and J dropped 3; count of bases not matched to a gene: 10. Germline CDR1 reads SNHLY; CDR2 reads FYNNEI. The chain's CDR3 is CASKLNPGQGEETQYF. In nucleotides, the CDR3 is TGTGCCAGCAAACTTAATCCGGGACAGGGGGAAGAGACCCAGTACTTC.